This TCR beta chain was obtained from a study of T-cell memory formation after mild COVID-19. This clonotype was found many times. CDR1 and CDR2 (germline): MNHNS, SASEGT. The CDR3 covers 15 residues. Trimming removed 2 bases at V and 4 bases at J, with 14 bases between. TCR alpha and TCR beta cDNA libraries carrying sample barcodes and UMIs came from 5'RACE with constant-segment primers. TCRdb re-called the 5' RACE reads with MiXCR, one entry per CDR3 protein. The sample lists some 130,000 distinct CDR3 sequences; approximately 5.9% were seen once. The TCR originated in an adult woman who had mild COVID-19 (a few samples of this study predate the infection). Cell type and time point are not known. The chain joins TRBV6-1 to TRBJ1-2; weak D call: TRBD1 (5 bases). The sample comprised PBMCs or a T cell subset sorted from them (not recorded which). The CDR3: CASSETPGTSYGYTF. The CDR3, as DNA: TGTGCCAGCAGTGAAACCCCCGGGACGTCCTATGGCTACACCTTC.